A selection of T cell receptor beta chains follows, all from one sample in a study of cytomegalovirus exposure and HLA in healthy donors. Sequencing was performed with immunoSEQ multiplex PCR; in TCRdb, only in-frame clones are kept and a portion is missing. Here the sample spans approximately 100,000 clones, roughly 77% being singletons. What was sequenced was PBMCs. These receptors were obtained from a man aged 35 to 55 in good health and CMV-seronegative. Both conserved end residues are part of each CDR3. D genes are given only for firm matches. The size entry is marked missing in some rows and otherwise reads once, few, many or a size class.

size,D,V,J,CDR3,DNA
-,-,TRBV7-6,TRBJ2-3,CASSPTLGRSTDTQYF,TGTGCCAGCAGCCCAACCCTCGGGAGAAGCACAGATACGCAGTATTTT
-,-,TRBV28,TRBJ2-7,CASSPPGTRAYEQYF,TGTGCCAGCAGTCCCCCCGGGACAAGAGCCTACGAGCAGTACTTC
-,TRBD1,TRBV30,TRBJ1-6,CACSARTGDVSPLHF,TGTGCCTGTAGCGCCCGGACAGGGGATGTTTCACCCCTCCACTTT
-,-,TRBV28,TRBJ1-2,CASSLFSGPGWGYTF,TGTGCCAGCAGTTTATTTTCGGGCCCGGGATGGGGCTACACCTTC
-,TRBD1,TRBV6-5,TRBJ1-1,CASTATGRKDEAFF,TGTGCCAGCACCGCGACAGGGAGGAAAGATGAAGCTTTCTTT
-,-,TRBV14,TRBJ1-1,CASSQDRIRGQGAFF,TGTGCCAGCAGCCAAGATCGCATCCGGGGACAAGGCGCTTTCTTT
-,TRBD1,TRBV4-1,TRBJ1-1,CASSRGGAGTEAFF,TGCGCCAGCAGCAGAGGGGGCGCGGGCACTGAAGCTTTCTTT
-,TRBD1,TRBV2,TRBJ2-3,CASSTGGYGTDTQYF,TGTGCCAGCAGTACAGGGGGGTATGGCACAGATACGCAGTATTTT
-,-,TRBV7-8,TRBJ1-4,CASSSTVEKLFF,TGTGCCAGCAGCTCGACAGTTGAAAAACTGTTTTTT
few,-,TRBV10-3,TRBJ1-5,CAIRGDSNQPQHF,TGTGCCATCAGGGGAGATAGCAATCAGCCCCAGCATTTT
few,TRBD1,TRBV29-1,TRBJ2-1,CSVRQGAGSNEQFF,TGCAGCGTCCGACAGGGGGCAGGTTCCAATGAGCAGTTCTTC
once,-,TRBV5-1,TRBJ1-6,CASSLVEFIGGSYNSPLHF,TGCGCCAGCAGCTTAGTCGAATTTATAGGGGGTTCCTATAATTCACCCCTCCACTTT
-,TRBD1,TRBV5-4,TRBJ1-2,CASSHSLPGGAEGYTF,TGTGCCAGCAGCCATTCACTCCCAGGGGGCGCGGAAGGCTACACCTTC
-,-,TRBV14,TRBJ2-7,CASSQDLQSYEQYF,TGTGCCAGCAGCCAAGATCTACAGAGCTACGAGCAGTACTTC
once,-,TRBV4-3,TRBJ2-5,CASSQRQGPMETQYF,TGCGCCAGCAGCCAACGTCAGGGGCCGATGGAGACCCAGTACTTC
-,-,TRBV9,TRBJ2-1,CASSVGVNEQFF,TGTGCCAGCAGCGTCGGGGTTAATGAGCAGTTCTTC
-,-,TRBV6-4,TRBJ1-1,CASSGQPGTEAFF,TGTGCCAGCAGCGGACAGCCGGGGACTGAAGCTTTCTTT
once,TRBD1,TRBV9,TRBJ2-1,CASSARTGQGNEQFF,TGTGCCAGCAGCGCTAGGACAGGGCAGGGCAATGAGCAGTTCTTC
-,-,TRBV5-1,TRBJ2-1,CASSSRGLDEQFF,TGCGCCAGCAGCTCGCGAGGTCTCGATGAGCAGTTCTTC
few,-,TRBV28,TRBJ2-5,CASSETAYQETQYF,TGTGCCAGCAGTGAGACAGCGTACCAAGAGACCCAGTACTTC
-,-,TRBV5-4,TRBJ1-6,CASSLDSNSPLHF,TGTGCCAGCAGCTTGGACAGTAATTCACCCCTCCACTTT
-,-,TRBV2,TRBJ2-7,CASSASLQVDEQYF,TGTGCCAGCAGTGCGTCTTTACAGGTCGACGAGCAGTACTTC
-,-,TRBV2,TRBJ1-2,CASSEGGANYGYTF,TGTGCCAGCAGTGAAGGGGGGGCTAACTATGGCTACACCTTC
few,-,TRBV27,TRBJ1-1,CASSTTVNTEAFF,TGTGCCAGCAGTACGACAGTGAACACTGAAGCTTTCTTT
-,TRBD1,TRBV28,TRBJ1-4,CASSLTGTGVEKLFF,TGTGCCAGCAGTCTTACCGGGACAGGGGTTGAAAAACTGTTTTTT
-,-,TRBV2,TRBJ1-1,CASSEGPGNMNTEAFF,TGTGCCAGCAGTGAAGGGCCAGGAAACATGAACACTGAAGCTTTCTTT
-,TRBD2,TRBV27,TRBJ2-2,CASSFFLAGNTGELFF,TGTGCCAGCAGTTTTTTCCTAGCGGGGAACACCGGGGAGCTGTTTTTT
few,-,TRBV15,TRBJ2-6,CATRGLRGANVLTF,TGTGCCACCAGGGGACTGAGGGGGGCCAACGTCCTGACTTTC
-,-,TRBV6-5,TRBJ2-2,CASSPGDTHTGELFF,TGTGCCAGCAGCCCAGGGGACACCCACACCGGGGAGCTGTTTTTT
-,TRBD1,TRBV4-1,TRBJ2-1,CASSQSLPRLQGANEQFF,TGCGCCAGCAGCCAGAGCCTCCCCCGACTCCAGGGGGCGAATGAGCAGTTCTTC
-,TRBD2,TRBV19,TRBJ2-7,CASAGDSPYEQYF,TGTGCCTCAGCGGGGGACTCCCCCTACGAGCAGTACTTC
-,-,TRBV6-1,TRBJ1-2,CASSQAREQLLF,TGTGCCAGCAGTCAAGCTCGAGAACAACTACTCTTC
-,-,TRBV5-6,TRBJ1-6,CASSPPLPGLRNSPLHF,TGTGCCAGCAGCCCCCCCCTTCCAGGGCTTAGGAATTCACCCCTCCACTTT
-,-,TRBV10-1,TRBJ1-5,CASSPGGQPQHF,TGCGCCAGCAGTCCCGGGGGGCAGCCCCAGCATTTT
-,-,TRBV5-1,TRBJ2-1,CASSLTWGQVYNEQFF,TGCGCCAGCAGCTTGACTTGGGGACAAGTCTACAATGAGCAGTTCTTC
few,-,TRBV6-1,TRBJ1-1,CASRAGTSDTEAFF,TGTGCCAGCAGGGCCGGAACAAGCGACACTGAAGCTTTCTTT
-,-,TRBV7-9,TRBJ2-3,CSGSNTDTQYF,TGTTCCGGTAGTAACACAGATACGCAGTATTTT
-,TRBD2,TRBV6-1,TRBJ2-1,CASIPGGYNEQFF,TGTGCCAGCATTCCGGGGGGGTACAATGAGCAGTTCTTC